These 23 T cell receptor beta chains were all obtained from the same sample, sequenced in a study of blood T cells in healthy people across ages. A second PCR, run for about 6 to 12 cycles, used a sample-barcoded 5' primer plus a J-beta primer mix. MiXCR was run by TCRdb on the 5' RACE reads, yielding one entry per CDR3 protein. The sample lists 800,000 to 1,000,000 distinct CDR3 sequences, around 48% occurring once. The source material was blood. These receptor sequences come from a man in his thirties or forties in good health.

V gene TRBV29-1 combines with J gene TRBJ2-1, with D uncertain. The V gene lost 7 bases and the J gene lost 5 bases, with 12 bases spanning the gap. The CDR3 covers 12 residues. Germline V CDR1 and CDR2: SQVTM, ANQGSEA. The CDR3 nucleotides read TGCAGCGCGGGTTGGGCCGACAATGAGCAGTTCTTC. Translation: CSAGWADNEQFF.

This clonotype was found a few times. The chain is built from TRBV12-3 or TRBV12-4 and TRBJ2-7, with a possible D match to TRBD1 (6 bases). This CDR3 contains 16 residues. With 2 bases removed from V and 1 base from J, the gap between germline ends came to 15 bases. The CDR3 DNA is TGTGCCAGCAGTTTAAGGAACAGGGTAGGGTCCTACGAGCAGTACTTC. It is translated as CASSLRNRVGSYEQYF.

The genes are TRBV11-2 and TRBJ2-2; D gene uncertain. Germline V CDR1 and CDR2: SGHAT, FQNNGV. V lost 1 base to trimming and J lost 2 bases, with 11 bases between them. The CDR3 length is 16 residues. CDR3 in DNA: TGTGCCAGCAGCTTAGGGACCATTAGTAACACCGGGGAGCTGTTTTTT. This codes for CASSLGTISNTGELFF.

Worth noting for this clonotype: A read error may account for a junction end that differs from germline. V and J are TRBV11-2 and TRBJ2-1, with D unresolved. Germline CDR1 reads SGHAT; CDR2 reads FQNNGV. The CDR3 loop spans 16 amino acids. In DNA form, the CDR3 reads TGTGCCAGCAGCCGGTTTCAGCCCTTATCCTACAACGAGCAGTTCTTC. Protein sequence: CASSRFQPLSYNEQFF.

CDR3 in DNA: TGTGCCATCAGTGGCAAGACGGGACACCTCTACGAGCAGTACTTC. This sequence encodes CAISGKTGHLYEQYF. The J gene is TRBJ2-7, the V gene TRBV10-3, with a weak D call TRBD1 (6 bases). This CDR3 has 15 residues. The V and J ends lost 4 bases and 3 bases respectively, with 16 bases between them. CDR1 and CDR2 from the germline V gene are ENHRY and SYGVKD.

The chain combines TRBV10-2 with TRBJ2-1, with TRBD1 matching 7 bases. The germline V gene encodes CDR1 WSHSY and CDR2 SAAADI. The CDR3 extends over 18 amino acids. With V trimmed by 2 bases and J by 4 bases, 14 bases remained unmatched. As DNA, the CDR3 is TGCGCCAGCAGTGAGGCGACAGGGTGGCCCCTATCTTACAATGAGCAGTTCTTC. Amino acid sequence: CASSEATGWPLSYNEQFF.

This clonotype was counted between two and nine times. J is TRBJ1-6 and V is TRBV2, with a tentative D call TRBD1 (6 bases). This CDR3 has 15 amino acids. Germline CDR1 is SNHLY and CDR2 is FYNNEI. V was shortened by 9 bases and J by 4 bases, with 16 bases between the two germline ends. CDR3 residues: CASNEGVKYNSPLHF. For the CDR3, the DNA is TGTGCCAGTAACGAGGGGGTGAAATATAATTCACCCCTCCACTTT.

The rearrangement joins TRBV28 to TRBJ1-2, with D possibly matching TRBD1 (6 bases). The CDR3 runs 15 residues. Per the germline V gene, CDR1 is MDHEN and CDR2 is SYDVKM. Trimming took 3 bases from V and 4 from J, leaving 15 bases between them. The CDR3 sequence: CASSFGQGQAYGYTF. The CDR3 bases are TGTGCCAGCAGTTTCGGGCAGGGGCAGGCCTATGGCTACACCTTC.

The count of this clonotype is one. The chain joins TRBV9 to TRBJ2-7, with D possibly matching TRBD2 (7 bases). V lost 0 bases and J 3 bases, leaving 10 bases between the germline ends. Germline assignment: CDR1 SGDLS and CDR2 YYNGEE. The CDR3 is 14 amino acids. This chain's CDR3 is CASSVEGGDYEQYF. CDR3 nucleotide sequence: TGTGCCAGCAGCGTAGAGGGGGGGGACTACGAGCAGTACTTC.

The chain joins TRBV5-1 to TRBJ2-7, with D possibly TRBD2 on 6 matching bases. CDR1 and CDR2 (germline): SGHRS, YFSETQ. V lost 4 bases and J lost 5, with 16 bases in between. The CDR3 totals 14 residues. The CDR3 region has the DNA TGCGCCAGCAGCCTAGGGACTGCTGGGAACGAGCAGTACTTC. Translation gives CASSLGTAGNEQYF.

This clonotype was seen only a few times. CDR3: CASGWTSGGADTQYF. In DNA, the CDR3 is TGTGCCAGCGGATGGACTAGCGGGGGGGCAGATACGCAGTATTTT. This chain joins TRBV4-2 and TRBJ2-3; 15 bases are a match to TRBD2. The CDR3 spans 15 residues. Germline V CDR1 and CDR2: LGHNA, YNFKEQ. With 8 bases clipped from V and 4 bases from J, the junction kept 4 bases outside the gene matches.

Comment on this clonotype: One end of the junction is discordant with germline, which a read error may explain. This chain links TRBV7-9 with TRBJ2-1; a weak D match, TRBD1 (5 bases). Germline V gene sequence: CDR1 SEHNR, CDR2 FQNEAQ (reference sequence). The CDR3 totals 12 residues. The CDR3 loop is CASSPGYNGQFF. The CDR3 bases are TGTGCCAGCAGTCCAGGGTACAATGGGCAGTTCTTC.

This clonotype was detected many times. V usage is TRBV29-1 and J usage is TRBJ1-2; 9 positions agree with TRBD1. The CDR3 runs to 14 residues. Losses at the gene ends were 8 bases for V and 2 bases for J; bases not matched to a gene: 9. The germline V gene has CDR1 SQVTM and CDR2 ANQGSEA. The CDR3 sequence is CSPYAGTGNYGYTF. The CDR3 nucleotides are TGCAGCCCTTACGCCGGGACAGGGAACTATGGCTACACCTTC.

The chain uses TRBV10-3 and TRBJ1-3; D unresolved. Looked up from germline, CDR1 is ENHRY and CDR2 is SYGVKD. V dropped 0 bases and J dropped 1 base, with 7 bases sitting between them. This CDR3 has 15 residues. CDR3 amino acids: CAISESPGSGNTIYF. CDR3 bases: TGTGCCATCAGTGAGTCGCCGGGGTCTGGAAACACCATATATTTT.

In its sample, this clonotype was seen a few times. The chain carries TRBV6-2 or TRBV6-3 and TRBJ2-1; D is uncertain. Trimming took 6 bases from V and 4 from J, leaving 16 bases between them. Germline CDR1 MNHEY, CDR2 SVGEGT. CDR3 length: 15 amino acids. CDR3 loop: CASSYRKGLYNEQFF. As DNA, the CDR3 is TGTGCCAGCAGCTACCGCAAAGGGCTTTACAATGAGCAGTTCTTC.

The gene calls are TRBV4-2 and TRBJ2-3; TRBD2 aligns across 12 bases. The CDR3 has 20 residues. The ends lost 0 bases at V and 1 base at J; junction bases unmatched: 11. The germline gives CDR1 LGHNA, CDR2 YNFKEQ. CDR3 loop: CASSQDVASGGAPGTDTQYF. Written as DNA, the CDR3 is TGTGCCAGCAGCCAAGATGTCGCTAGCGGGGGGGCCCCTGGCACAGATACGCAGTATTTT.

The chain couples TRBV5-1 to TRBJ2-7; D call uncertain. The CDR3 sequence is 17 residues long. Trimming cost V 4 bases and J 7 bases, with 27 bases left between them. The V gene's germline CDR1 is SGHRS and CDR2 YFSETQ. Here the CDR3 DNA reads TGCGCCAGCAGCGGAACCGGGCCCCCGGCTCCGTACAATGAGCAGTACTTC. Amino acid sequence: CASSGTGPPAPYNEQYF.

The chain employs TRBV3-1 and TRBJ2-2, with D tentatively TRBD2 (5 bases). This CDR3 comprises 11 residues. V was trimmed by 6 bases and J by 7 bases, leaving 6 bases between them. Germline V gene lookup returns CDR1 LGHDT and CDR2 YNNKEL (reference sequence). The CDR3 DNA reads as TGTGCCAGCAGGGAGGTCGGGGAGCTGTTTTTT. Amino acid sequence: CASREVGELFF. Filled out from reference TRBV3-1 and TRBJ2-2, the complete variable domain reads DTAVSQTPKYLVTQMGNDKSIKCEQNLGHDTMYWYKQDSKKFLKIMFSYNNKELIINETVPNRFSPKSPDKAHLNLHINSLELGDSAVYFCASREVGELFFGEGSRLTVL.

The chain carries TRBV5-4 and TRBJ2-7, with D perhaps given as TRBD1 or TRBD2 (6 bases each). Trimming took off 0 bases at V and 9 bases at J, with 13 bases between the two ends. The CDR3 totals 13 residues. Germline CDR1 reads SGHNT; CDR2 reads YYREEE (reference sequence). The CDR3: CASSLDWGAGQYF. Here the CDR3 DNA reads TGTGCCAGCAGCTTGGATTGGGGGGCTGGGCAGTACTTC.

The rearrangement joins TRBV12-3 or TRBV12-4 to TRBJ2-7; 7 bases are shared with TRBD1. The length of the CDR3 is 14 residues. The V and J ends lost 8 bases and 5 bases, in that order; junction bases with no gene match: 12. This CDR3 reads CASLLQGNYHEQYF. Written as DNA, the CDR3 is TGTGCCAGCCTCTTACAGGGGAACTACCACGAGCAGTACTTC.

This clonotype was seen a handful of times. The gene calls are TRBV9 and TRBJ2-5, with 11 bases fitting TRBD2. Germline V CDR1 and CDR2: SGDLS, YYNGEE. The CDR3 has 16 amino acids. The V gene end was trimmed by 0 bases and the J gene end by 5 bases; junction bases not matched to a gene: 6. The CDR3 nucleotides read TGTGCCAGCAGCGTAGAAGGGACTAGCGGTCGGGAGACCCAGTACTTC. This encodes CASSVEGTSGRETQYF.

The V gene is TRBV29-1, the J gene TRBJ1-2; D is possibly TRBD1 (6 bases). Germline V gene sequence: CDR1 SQVTM, CDR2 ANQGSEA. The CDR3 loop spans 11 amino acids. V lost 6 bases and J lost 6, with 11 bases in between. The CDR3 region is CSVTTGNGYTF. CDR3 DNA: TGCAGCGTCACGACAGGCAATGGCTACACCTTC.

This clonotype was seen a few times. This chain joins TRBV3-1 and TRBJ2-3, with TRBD2 matching 14 bases. This CDR3 is 15 amino acids long. Germline V gives CDR1 LGHDT, CDR2 YNNKEL (reference sequence). The V gene end was trimmed by 4 bases and the J gene end by 7 bases; junction bases not matched to a gene: 4. The DNA for the CDR3 is TGTGCCAGCAGCCCCAGGACTAGCGGGGGGAATACGCAGTATTTT. It codes for CASSPRTSGGNTQYF.